This passage covers 21 T cell receptor beta chains from one sample sequenced in a study of response to subunit inactivated influenza vaccine. TCRdb re-called the RT-PCR reads with MiXCR, one entry per CDR3 protein. The data hold around 600,000 distinct CDR3 sequences, with approximately 10% observed a single time. These data were likewise used in another study, on T cells expressing NK-cell markers. From that second work: Making the TCR beta cDNA relied on 5'RACE template switching with UMIs.

This material consisted of PBMCs from blood, taken on the day of vaccination. The receptors here all came from a man aged 50 to 60 who received an inactivated influenza vaccine.

The rearrangement uses TRBV20-1 and TRBJ1-1; D unclear. Trimming cost V 3 bases and J 5 bases, with 4 bases left between them. Germline CDR1 is DFQATT and CDR2 is SNEGSKA (reference sequence). The CDR3 consists of 10 residues. CDR3 region: CSARLTEAFF. The CDR3 bases are TGCAGTGCTAGGTTAACTGAAGCTTTCTTT.

The chain carries TRBV4-3 and TRBJ2-2; 7 bases are shared with TRBD2. Germline assignment: CDR1 LGHNA and CDR2 YSLEER. With V trimmed by 1 base and J by 3 bases, 5 bases remained unmatched. The CDR3 is 16 residues long. CDR3 in DNA: TGCGCCAGCAGCCAAGCGCCTAGCGGAGACACCGGGGAGCTGTTTTTT. Encoded protein: CASSQAPSGDTGELFF.

The chain uses TRBV2 and TRBJ2-3, with D perhaps TRBD1 (7 bases). Trimming removed 6 bases from V and 4 bases from J, with 20 bases in between. Germline-derived CDR1 and CDR2 are SNHLY and FYNNEI. CDR3 length: 16 residues. CDR3 sequence (DNA): TGTGCCAGCAGAAGCCGACAGGGAGGAATCTCAGATACGCAGTATTTT. This sequence encodes CASRSRQGGISDTQYF.

The chain couples TRBV4-2 to TRBJ2-2; possibly TRBD2 for D (7 bases). The germline V gene has CDR1 LGHNA and CDR2 YNFKEQ. This CDR3 region has 16 residues. Trimming removed 3 bases from V and 4 bases from J, with 15 bases in between. Written as DNA, the CDR3 is TGTGCCAGCAGCCACGGGGGGCAGGGATTCACCGGGGAGCTGTTTTTT. This translates into CASSHGGQGFTGELFF.

This clonotype was counted only a few times. The gene calls are TRBV27 and TRBJ2-7; possibly TRBD1 or TRBD2 for D (5 bases each). The CDR3 spans 14 residues. The V end lost 6 bases, the J end lost 0 bases, and 12 bases lay between the germline ends. Germline loops: CDR1 MNHEY, CDR2 SMNVEV (reference sequence). CDR3 DNA sequence: TGTGCCAGCAGACCTTGGGACGGCTCCTACGAGCAGTACTTC. Protein: CASRPWDGSYEQYF.

The chain has TRBV5-6 and TRBJ2-7; tentatively, D is TRBD2 (5 bases). This CDR3 is 15 amino acids long. CDR1 is SGHDT and CDR2 is YYEEEE in the germline V gene. The V and J ends lost 4 bases and 5 bases respectively, with 19 bases between them. The CDR3, as DNA: TGTGCCAGCAGCCGGGGTAGAGGGTCAAGGAACGAGCAGTACTTC. Its translation is CASSRGRGSRNEQYF. Filled out from reference TRBV5-6 and TRBJ2-7, the complete variable domain reads DAGVTQSPTHLIKTRGQQVTLRCSPKSGHDTVSWYQQALGQGPQFIFQYYEEEERQRGNFPDRFSGHQFPNYSSELNVNALLLGDSALYLCASSRGRGSRNEQYFGPGTRLTVT.

J is TRBJ2-1 and V is TRBV12-3 or TRBV12-4; D possibly uses TRBD1 or TRBD2 (5 bases each). Deletions cut 7 bases from V and 4 bases from J, with 20 bases between. There are 16 residues in the CDR3. The chain's CDR3 is CASTPPNWGNYNEQFF. The CDR3 bases are TGTGCCAGCACCCCGCCCAATTGGGGGAATTACAATGAGCAGTTCTTC.

The genes are TRBV6-1 and TRBJ1-3; no definite D call. V was shortened by 1 base and J by 0 bases, with 19 bases between the two germline ends. The CDR3 length is 19 residues. CDR1 is MNHNS and CDR2 is SASEGT in the germline V gene. The CDR3 nucleotides read TGTGCCAGCAGTGAAGTAGATTCCATACTACTCGGCTCTGGAAACACCATATATTTT. Translating gives CASSEVDSILLGSGNTIYF.

This clonotype has only a few counts. The CDR3 sequence is CASSRRDTRGETQYF. CDR3 nucleotide sequence: TGTGCCAGTTCGCGCCGGGACACCCGGGGAGAGACCCAGTACTTC. J is TRBJ2-5 and V is TRBV19; D is perhaps TRBD1 (6 bases). CDR3 length equals 15 residues. Germline V gene data show CDR1 as LNHDA and CDR2 as SQIVND (reference sequence). V shed 8 bases and J shed 4 bases, with 20 bases lying between them.

The chain joins TRBV7-2 to TRBJ2-1; 8 bases align to TRBD2. V lost 4 bases and J lost 5; bases outside the gene matches: 10. The length of the CDR3 is 16 residues. Germline V gives CDR1 SGHTA, CDR2 FQGNSA. The CDR3 loop reads CASSWRVAGSNNEQFF. Here the CDR3 DNA reads TGTGCCAGCAGCTGGAGGGTAGCGGGGAGCAACAATGAGCAGTTCTTC.

This chain links TRBV29-1 with TRBJ2-7; 7 nucleotides match TRBD1. Trimming took 6 bases from V and 0 from J; bases not matched to a gene: 8. In germline, CDR1 is SQVTM, CDR2 ANQGSEA. The CDR3 totals 14 residues. The DNA for the CDR3 is TGCAGCGTCTCTATACAGGGGCGCTCCTACGAGCAGTACTTC. Translation: CSVSIQGRSYEQYF.

The chain recombines TRBV10-2 with TRBJ2-5, with unresolved D. V gave up 7 bases and J gave up 3 bases, with 15 bases separating them. The CDR3 loop spans 14 amino acids. Germline assignment: CDR1 WSHSY and CDR2 SAAADI. The CDR3 is CASNLDTHEETQYF. In DNA form, the CDR3 reads TGCGCCAGCAACCTAGACACCCATGAAGAGACCCAGTACTTC.

This clonotype has a count of ten or more. V usage is TRBV7-9 and J usage is TRBJ1-2, with 7 bases fitting TRBD1. V shed 2 bases, J shed 6 bases, and the junction held 6 bases outside the gene matches. CDR3 length: 14 amino acids. Germline CDR1 SEHNR, CDR2 FQNEAQ (reference sequence). The CDR3 bases are TGTGCCAGCAGCTTACAATCAGGGGGGGATGGCTACACCTTC. Its translation is CASSLQSGGDGYTF.

This clonotype was seen more than once but under ten times. This rearrangement joins TRBV12-3 or TRBV12-4 to TRBJ2-1; D perhaps matches TRBD2 (6 bases). The CDR3 is 16 residues long. The V and J ends lost 1 base and 4 bases respectively, with 14 bases between them. For the CDR3, the DNA is TGTGCCAGCAGTTTAGGGGGACTCCTGACTTACAATGAGCAGTTCTTC. This sequence encodes CASSLGGLLTYNEQFF.

This clonotype appeared a single time. This chain joins TRBV5-1 and TRBJ2-3, with D perhaps TRBD1 (6 bases). Germline V lookup: CDR1 SGHRS, CDR2 YFSETQ. There are 13 residues in the CDR3. Trimming stripped 0 bases from V and 7 bases from J, with 9 bases between. CDR3 residues: CASSLEQGYTQYF. The DNA for the CDR3 is TGCGCCAGCAGCTTGGAACAGGGTTATACGCAGTATTTT. Filled out from reference TRBV5-1 and TRBJ2-3, the complete variable domain reads KAGVTQTPRYLIKTRGQQVTLSCSPISGHRSVSWYQQTPGQGLQFLFEYFSETQRNKGNFPGRFSGRQFSNSRSEMNVSTLELGDSALYLCASSLEQGYTQYFGPGTRLTVL.

This clonotype was observed a few times. CDR3 sequence: CSARWRGSEKLFF. As DNA, the CDR3 is TGCAGTGCTAGATGGAGGGGGAGTGAAAAACTGTTTTTT. The J gene is TRBJ1-4, the V gene TRBV20-1; perhaps TRBD1 as D (6 bases). The CDR3 covers 13 residues. Germline V gene lookup returns CDR1 DFQATT and CDR2 SNEGSKA (reference sequence). The germline V and J ends were trimmed by 2 bases and 7 bases, with 11 bases remaining between them.

The chain couples TRBV5-1 to TRBJ2-7; possible D gene TRBD1, 6 bases. The CDR3 runs to 14 residues. Germline CDR1 is SGHRS and CDR2 is YFSETQ. The DNA of the CDR3 is TGCTTTCCCGGGACACATCCCATATCCTACGAGCAGTACTTC. Translation gives CFPGTHPISYEQYF.

This clonotype was found a few times. This rearrangement joins TRBV7-9 to TRBJ2-1; possibly TRBD1 or TRBD2 for D (6 bases each). Trimming shortened V by 1 base and J by 4 bases, and 14 bases separated the two germline ends. The CDR3 runs 16 residues. Germline V gives CDR1 SEHNR, CDR2 FQNEAQ (reference sequence). CDR3 in DNA: TGTGCCAGCAGCTTAGTTGTTGGGGGGCAATACAATGAGCAGTTCTTC. This translates into CASSLVVGGQYNEQFF.

This clonotype was picked up a small number of times. The V call is TRBV7-8, the J call TRBJ1-5; TRBD1 aligns across 7 bases. CDR3 length equals 16 residues. CDR1 SGHVS and CDR2 FQNEAQ come from the germline V gene. V was pared by 0 bases and J by 1 base, with 3 bases of the junction left unmatched. The CDR3 DNA sequence: TGTGCCAGCAGCTTAGCGGGACAGTCGAGCAATCAGCCCCAGCATTTT. Its translation is CASSLAGQSSNQPQHF.

This rearrangement joins TRBV12-3 or TRBV12-4 to TRBJ2-5; 8 nucleotides agree with TRBD1. With V trimmed by 5 bases and J by 1 base, 6 bases remained unmatched. The CDR3 is made up of 15 amino acids. CDR3 protein: CASSPGTGVQETQYF. The DNA of the CDR3 is TGTGCCAGCAGTCCGGGGACAGGCGTCCAAGAGACCCAGTACTTC.

The chain recombines TRBV2 with TRBJ2-1; D possibly corresponds to TRBD1 (6 bases). In germline, CDR1 is SNHLY, CDR2 FYNNEI. The CDR3 totals 14 residues. Trimming cost V 6 bases and J 3 bases, with 12 bases left between them. The CDR3, as DNA: TGTGCCAGCAGGTACAGGGAAAACTACAATGAGCAGTTCTTC. Its protein is CASRYRENYNEQFF.